Sequencing of this T cell receptor (beta chain) was carried out in a study of T-cell memory formation after mild COVID-19. Notes on the study in general: Proof of SARS-CoV-2 specificity was absent for the second-wave clones that crested on day 37. CD4+ contracting clones lay mainly in CM and EM, CD8+ ones in EMRA. A balance of CD4 and CD8 characterized clones contracting day 15 to 85, whereas later expanders leaned CD4+.

This clonotype has just a few counts. What it recognizes is unknown. J was trimmed by 2 bases and V by 10 bases; bases with no gene match: 11. CDR3 length: 17 amino acids. Germline CDR1 reads SSHAT; CDR2 reads FNYEAQ (reference sequence). MiXCR, run by TCRdb on the 5' RACE reads, gives a single entry per CDR3 protein. In the table there are 120,000 to 150,000 distinct CDR3 sequences, 15% to 20% of which are singletons. This receptor was obtained from an adult woman who had mild COVID-19 (a few samples of this study predate the infection). Cell type and time point are not known. Source material: PBMCs or a T cell subset sorted from them (not recorded which). The chain recombines TRBV7-7 with TRBJ2-3; 14 bases align to TRBD2. The CDR3 DNA reads as TGTGCCACCGGCCCCGGACTAGCGGGGGGAGTCACAGATACGCAGTATTTT. Translating it yields CATGPGLAGGVTDTQYF.